This T cell receptor (beta chain) was sequenced during a study of PD-L1 blockade in urothelial cancer. On the study more broadly: Analyzed time points were 3 weeks (second dose) and 6 weeks after therapy began.

The CDR3 runs 14 residues. Unmatched junction bases numbered 4, after V lost 5 bases and J lost 4 bases. Germline CDR1 reads SGHVS; CDR2 reads FQNEAQ. Produced via immunoSEQ multiplex PCR; TCRdb's table is partial and in-frame only. The sample records approximately 51,000 clones, more than 75% being singletons. The specimen was PBMCs, collected around atezolizumab (anti-PD-L1) treatment. This receptor was identified in a man aged 55 to 70 with urothelial cancer. V gene TRBV7-8 combines with J gene TRBJ2-3; TRBD1 agrees at 9 bases. The CDR3 loop is CASSPRQGADTQYF. For the CDR3, the DNA is TGTGCCAGCAGCCCCAGACAGGGGGCAGATACGCAGTATTTT.